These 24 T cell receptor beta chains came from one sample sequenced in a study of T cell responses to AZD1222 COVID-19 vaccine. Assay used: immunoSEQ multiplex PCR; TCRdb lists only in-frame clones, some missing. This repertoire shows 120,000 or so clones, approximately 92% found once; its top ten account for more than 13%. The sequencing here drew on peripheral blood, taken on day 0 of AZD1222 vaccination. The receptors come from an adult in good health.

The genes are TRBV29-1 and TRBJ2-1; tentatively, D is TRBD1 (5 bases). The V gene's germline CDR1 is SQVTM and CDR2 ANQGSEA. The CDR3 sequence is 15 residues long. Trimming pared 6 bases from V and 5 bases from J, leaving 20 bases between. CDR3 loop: CSVQRQLEVNNEQFF. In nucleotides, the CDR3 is TGCAGCGTACAACGACAGTTGGAAGTAAACAATGAGCAGTTCTTC.

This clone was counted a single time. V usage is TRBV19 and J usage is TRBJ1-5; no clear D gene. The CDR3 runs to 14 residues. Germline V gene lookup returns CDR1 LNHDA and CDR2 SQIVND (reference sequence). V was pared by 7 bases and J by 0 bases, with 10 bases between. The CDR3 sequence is CASTVIYSNQPQHF. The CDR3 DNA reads TGTGCCAGTACCGTGATTTATAGCAATCAGCCCCAGCATTTT.

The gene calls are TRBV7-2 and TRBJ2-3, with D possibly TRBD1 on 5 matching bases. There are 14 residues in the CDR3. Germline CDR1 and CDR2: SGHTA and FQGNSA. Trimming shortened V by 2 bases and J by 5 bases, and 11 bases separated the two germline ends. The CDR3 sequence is CASSLLGRRDTQYF. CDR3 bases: TGTGCCAGCAGCTTATTGGGGCGGAGAGATACGCAGTATTTT.

This CDR3 is CAWSISGNYGYTF. As DNA, the CDR3 is TGTGCCTGGAGTATCTCCGGGAACTATGGCTACACCTTC. This rearrangement joins TRBV30 to TRBJ1-2; D is uncertain. Germline CDR1 and CDR2: GTSNPN and SVGIG (reference sequence). The V end lost 2 bases, the J end lost 2 bases, and 9 bases lay between the germline ends. The CDR3 consists of 13 residues.

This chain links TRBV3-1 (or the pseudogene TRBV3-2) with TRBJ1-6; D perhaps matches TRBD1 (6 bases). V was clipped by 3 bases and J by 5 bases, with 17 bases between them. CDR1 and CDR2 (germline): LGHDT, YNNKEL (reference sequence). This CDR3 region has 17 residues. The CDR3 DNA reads TGTGCCAGCAGCCACCTAAGGGGGACAAGAGATAATTCACCCCTCCACTTT. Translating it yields CASSHLRGTRDNSPLHF.

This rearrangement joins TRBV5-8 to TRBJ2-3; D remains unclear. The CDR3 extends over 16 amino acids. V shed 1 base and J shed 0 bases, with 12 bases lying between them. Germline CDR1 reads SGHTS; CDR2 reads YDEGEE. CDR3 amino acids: CASSLIGLSSTDTQYF. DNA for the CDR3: TGTGCCAGCAGCTTGATCGGTCTTTCTAGCACAGATACGCAGTATTTT.

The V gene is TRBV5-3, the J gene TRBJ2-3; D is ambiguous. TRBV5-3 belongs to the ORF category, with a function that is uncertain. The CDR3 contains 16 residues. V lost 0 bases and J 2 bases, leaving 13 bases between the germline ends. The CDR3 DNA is TGTGCCAGAAGCTTGGGTGAGCGTTGGGTCACAGATACGCAGTATTTT. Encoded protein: CARSLGERWVTDTQYF.

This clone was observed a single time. CDR3 DNA: TGTGCCAGCAGCTTAGTCCCAGGAGACTATGGCTACACCTTC. It codes for CASSLVPGDYGYTF. The chain combines TRBV7-2 with TRBJ1-2; no clear D. V dropped 1 base and J dropped 3 bases, with 9 bases sitting between them. This CDR3 region has 14 residues. Looked up from germline, CDR1 is SGHTA and CDR2 is FQGNSA.

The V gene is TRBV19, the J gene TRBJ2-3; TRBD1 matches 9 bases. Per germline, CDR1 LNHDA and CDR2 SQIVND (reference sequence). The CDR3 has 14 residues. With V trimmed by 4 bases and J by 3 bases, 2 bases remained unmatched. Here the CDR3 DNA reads TGTGCCAGTAGTACCGGGACAGGGACAGATACGCAGTATTTT. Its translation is CASSTGTGTDTQYF.

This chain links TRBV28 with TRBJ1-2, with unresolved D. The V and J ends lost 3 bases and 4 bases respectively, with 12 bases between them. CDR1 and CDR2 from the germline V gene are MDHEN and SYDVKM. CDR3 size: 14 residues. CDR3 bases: TGTGCCAGCAGTTTGATTGACAAGATCTATGGCTACACCTTC. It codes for CASSLIDKIYGYTF.

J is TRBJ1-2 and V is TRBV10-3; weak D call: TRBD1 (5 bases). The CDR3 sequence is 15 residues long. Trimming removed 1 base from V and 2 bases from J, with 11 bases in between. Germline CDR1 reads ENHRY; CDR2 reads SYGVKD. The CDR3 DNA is TGTGCCATCAGTGAGTTCGGCAGGACAAACTATGGCTACACCTTC. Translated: CAISEFGRTNYGYTF.

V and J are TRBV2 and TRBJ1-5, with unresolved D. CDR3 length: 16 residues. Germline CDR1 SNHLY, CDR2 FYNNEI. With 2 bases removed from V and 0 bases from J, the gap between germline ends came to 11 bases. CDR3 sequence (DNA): TGTGCCAGCAGTGAAAGGTCAGCATATAGCAATCAGCCCCAGCATTTT. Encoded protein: CASSERSAYSNQPQHF.

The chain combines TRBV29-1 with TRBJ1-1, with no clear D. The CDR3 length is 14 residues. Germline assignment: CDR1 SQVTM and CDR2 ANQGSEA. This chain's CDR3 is CSCSSSLMNTEAFF. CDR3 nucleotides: TGCAGTTGTTCCAGTTCCCTCATGAACACTGAAGCTTTCTTT.

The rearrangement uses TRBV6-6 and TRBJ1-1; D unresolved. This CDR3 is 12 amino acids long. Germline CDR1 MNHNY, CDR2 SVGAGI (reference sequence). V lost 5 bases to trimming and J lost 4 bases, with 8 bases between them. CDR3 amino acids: CASSEDGTEAFF. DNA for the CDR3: TGTGCCAGCAGTGAGGACGGCACTGAAGCTTTCTTT.

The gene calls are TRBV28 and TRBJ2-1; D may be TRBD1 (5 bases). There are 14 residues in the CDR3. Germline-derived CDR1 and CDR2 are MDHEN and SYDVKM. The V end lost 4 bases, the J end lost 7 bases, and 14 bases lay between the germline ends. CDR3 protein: CASSSWGLRNEQFF. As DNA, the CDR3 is TGTGCCAGCAGTTCATGGGGCTTAAGGAATGAGCAGTTCTTC.

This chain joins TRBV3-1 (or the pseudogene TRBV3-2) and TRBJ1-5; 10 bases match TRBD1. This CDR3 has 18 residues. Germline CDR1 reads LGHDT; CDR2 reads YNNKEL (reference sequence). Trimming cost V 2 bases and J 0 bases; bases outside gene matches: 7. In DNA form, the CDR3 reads TGTGCCAGCAGCCAACCCGGGACAGGGGCGCATAGCAATCAGCCCCAGCATTTT. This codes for CASSQPGTGAHSNQPQHF.

This CDR3 reads CASSRDDRSSYEQYF. The CDR3 DNA sequence: TGTGCCAGCAGTCGCGATGACAGAAGCTCCTACGAGCAGTACTTC. The chain uses TRBV6-5 and TRBJ2-7, with a weak D call TRBD1 (5 bases). Germline CDR1 and CDR2: MNHEY and SVGAGI. Deletions cut 5 bases from V and 0 bases from J, with 14 bases between. The CDR3 is 15 amino acids.

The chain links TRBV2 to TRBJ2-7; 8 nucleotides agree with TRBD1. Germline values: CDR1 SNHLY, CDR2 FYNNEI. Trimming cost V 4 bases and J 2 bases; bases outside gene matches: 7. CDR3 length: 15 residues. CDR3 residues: CASSGPDRETYEQYF. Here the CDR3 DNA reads TGTGCCAGCAGTGGGCCGGACAGGGAGACCTACGAGCAGTACTTC.

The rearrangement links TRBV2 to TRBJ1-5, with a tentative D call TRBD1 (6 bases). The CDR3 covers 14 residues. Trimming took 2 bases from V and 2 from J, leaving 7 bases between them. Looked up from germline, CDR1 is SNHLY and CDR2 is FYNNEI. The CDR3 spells CASSEQGRNQPQHF. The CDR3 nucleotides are TGTGCCAGCAGTGAACAGGGGCGCAATCAGCCCCAGCATTTT.

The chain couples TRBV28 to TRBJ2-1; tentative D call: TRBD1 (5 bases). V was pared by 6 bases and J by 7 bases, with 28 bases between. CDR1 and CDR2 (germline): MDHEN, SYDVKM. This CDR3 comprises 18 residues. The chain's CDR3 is CASSPSSGLGSLMNEQFF. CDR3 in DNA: TGTGCCAGCAGCCCATCCTCAGGGTTGGGTAGTCTGATGAATGAGCAGTTCTTC. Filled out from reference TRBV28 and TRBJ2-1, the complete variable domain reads DVKVTQSSRYLVKRTGEKVFLECVQDMDHENMFWYRQDPGLGLRLIYFSYDVKMKEKGDIPEGYSVSREKKERFSLILESASTNQTSMYLCASSPSSGLGSLMNEQFFGPGTRLTVL.

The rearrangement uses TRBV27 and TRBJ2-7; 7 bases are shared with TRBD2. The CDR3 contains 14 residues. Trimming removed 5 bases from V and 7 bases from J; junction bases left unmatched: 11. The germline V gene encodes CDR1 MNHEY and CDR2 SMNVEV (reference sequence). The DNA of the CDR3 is TGTGCCAGCAGTGGGATCGGGAGGCCCGGGGAGCAGTACTTC. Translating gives CASSGIGRPGEQYF.

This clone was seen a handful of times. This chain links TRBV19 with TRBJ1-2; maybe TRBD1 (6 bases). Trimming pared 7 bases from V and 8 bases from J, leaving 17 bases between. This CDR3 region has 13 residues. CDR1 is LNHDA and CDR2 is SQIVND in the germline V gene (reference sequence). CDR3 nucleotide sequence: TGTGCCAGTACCCCACTCGACAGGATCGGCTACACCTTC. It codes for CASTPLDRIGYTF.

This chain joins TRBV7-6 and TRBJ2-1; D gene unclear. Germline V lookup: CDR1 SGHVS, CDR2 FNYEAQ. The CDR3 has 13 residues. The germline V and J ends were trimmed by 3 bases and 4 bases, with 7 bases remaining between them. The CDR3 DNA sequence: TGTGCCAGCAGCTTGAAACAGTACAATGAGCAGTTCTTC. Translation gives CASSLKQYNEQFF.

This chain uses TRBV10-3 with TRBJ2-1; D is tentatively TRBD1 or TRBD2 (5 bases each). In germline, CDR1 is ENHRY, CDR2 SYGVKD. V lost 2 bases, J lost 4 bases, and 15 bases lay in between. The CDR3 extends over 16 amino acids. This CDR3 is CAISEGSLGVYNEQFF. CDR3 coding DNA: TGTGCCATCAGTGAGGGGTCCCTGGGGGTTTACAATGAGCAGTTCTTC.